Described below is a single T cell receptor (beta chain) sequence and its context. Its specificity is unknown. Germline values: CDR1 SGHAT, CDR2 FQNNGV. V was clipped by 6 bases and J by 7 bases, with 13 bases between them. The CDR3 loop spans 13 amino acids. The data originate from a study of T-cell memory formation after mild COVID-19. Looking at the study overall: Largely donor-specific TCR clusters were found. Points from the study as a whole: CD4+ contracting clones lay mainly in CM and EM, CD8+ ones in EMRA. Day 15 to 85 contracting clones showed balanced CD4/CD8; day 15 to 37 expanders favored CD4+. Certain responding clones were present in pre-infection memory, suggesting participation of cross-reactive memory.

MiXCR was run by TCRdb on the 5' RACE reads, yielding one entry per CDR3 protein. This table has 350,000 or so distinct CDR3 sequences, under 25% appearing once. The clonotype was recovered from an adult woman who had mild COVID-19 (a few samples of this study predate the infection). Cell type and time point are not known. This chain joins TRBV11-2 and TRBJ1-5; unclear D gene. The sample was PBMCs or a T cell subset sorted from them (not recorded which). Here the CDR3 reads CASSSEHGQPQHF. In DNA, the CDR3 is TGTGCCAGCAGTTCAGAACACGGGCAGCCCCAGCATTTT.